Listed below are T cell receptor beta chains from one sample, sequenced in a study of control samples from healthy donors and cancer patients. Sequencing was performed with immunoSEQ multiplex PCR; in TCRdb, only in-frame clones are kept and a portion is missing. The top ten clones hold about 6.3% of a sample with about 410,000 clones, 80% to 95% of them seen once. Sequencing used PBMCs. These receptor sequences come from a man aged 40-49 years with head and neck cancer. CDR3s include the opening cysteine and the closing phenylalanine or tryptophan.

>TRBJ1-4|TRBV7-9
CASSVAGTGEKLFF
>TRBJ1-2|TRBV5-1
CASSLAPSYGYTF
>TRBJ2-1|TRBV4-3
CASSQDNGAYNEQFF
>TRBJ2-2|TRBV6-5
CASRLQGYGELFF
>TRBJ2-3|TRBV14
CASSQSGLAGRINTDTQYF
>TRBJ2-2|TRBV4-1
CASSPSGLAGELFF
>TRBJ2-3|TRBV9
CASSAPRGGGTDTQYF
>TRBJ2-3|TRBV5-1
CASSLEARPSTDTQYF
>TRBJ2-2|TRBV9
CASSPFGRGDTGELFF
>TRBJ2-7|TRBV10-2
CASKDRGWYEQYF
>TRBJ1-2|TRBV6-1
CASREGGYGYTF
>TRBJ2-1|TRBV7-9
CASSGGQGGYNEQFF
>TRBJ1-6|TRBV27
CASRVQGRNSPLHF
>TRBJ2-7|TRBV21-1
CASSKCTEEYEQYF
>TRBJ1-1|TRBV9
CASSPPSRDSEAFF
>TRBJ2-3|TRBV30
CAWSVWDSSTDTQYF
>TRBJ2-3|TRBV5-1
CASSFAGITDTQYF
>TRBJ1-6|TRBV10-2
CASSQGAYSPLHF
>TRBJ2-3|TRBV6-6
CASSRPLAGATDTQYF
>TRBJ1-3|TRBV11-2
CASSLVGSGNTIYF
>TRBJ2-1|TRBV4-2
CASSRSGTTSYNEQFF
>TRBJ2-7|TRBV5-1
CASSLRTEAYEQYF
>TRBJ1-5|TRBV18
CASSPSGLGQPQHF
>TRBJ1-5|TRBV19
CASSMSGGGQPQHF
>TRBJ1-1|TRBV7-9
CAGGGRRNTEAFF
>TRBJ1-1|TRBV27
CASSLGQGMNTEAFF
>TRBJ2-1|TRBV5-1
CASSLAGGNEQFF